This T cell receptor (beta chain) appears in the sequencing data of a study of cytotoxic CD8 clonotypes in ibrutinib-treated CLL. Profiling relied on immunoSEQ multiplex PCR, and the TCRdb table lists in-frame clones only, not all of them. The repertoire holds some 13,000 clones, with around half as singletons. The V segment lost 6 bases and the J segment 2 bases; nucleotides outside the gene matches: 6. Germline V lookup: CDR1 SNHLY, CDR2 FYNNEI. The CDR3 has 15 amino acids. V usage is TRBV2 and J usage is TRBJ2-2; 7 bases fit TRBD1. The TCR comes from a human donor with chronic lymphocytic leukemia. The input for sequencing was PBMCs, taken at an approximately 23-month disease-progression time point, from a patient treated with ibrutinib. This chain's CDR3 is CASSRDRANTGELFF. CDR3 nucleotide sequence: TGTGCCAGCAGCAGAGACAGGGCCAACACCGGGGAGCTGTTTTTT.